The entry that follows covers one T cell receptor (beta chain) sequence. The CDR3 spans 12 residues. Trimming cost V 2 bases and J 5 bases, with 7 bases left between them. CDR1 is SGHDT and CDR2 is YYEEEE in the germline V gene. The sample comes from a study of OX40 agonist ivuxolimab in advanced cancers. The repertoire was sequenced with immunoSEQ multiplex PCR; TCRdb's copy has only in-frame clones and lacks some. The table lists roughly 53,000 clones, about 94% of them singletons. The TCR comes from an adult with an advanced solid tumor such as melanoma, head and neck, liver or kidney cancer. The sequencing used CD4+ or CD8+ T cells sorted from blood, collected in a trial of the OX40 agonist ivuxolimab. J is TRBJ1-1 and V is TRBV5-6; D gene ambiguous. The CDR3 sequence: CASSFGGTEAFF. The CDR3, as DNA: TGTGCCAGCAGCTTTGGTGGTACTGAAGCTTTCTTT. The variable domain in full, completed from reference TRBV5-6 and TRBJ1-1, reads DAGVTQSPTHLIKTRGQQVTLRCSPKSGHDTVSWYQQALGQGPQFIFQYYEEEERQRGNFPDRFSGHQFPNYSSELNVNALLLGDSALYLCASSFGGTEAFFGQGTRLTVV.